This passage covers 31 T cell receptor beta chains from one sample sequenced in a study of OX40 agonist ivuxolimab in advanced cancers. Method: immunoSEQ multiplex PCR; TCRdb's copy keeps in-frame clones and lacks some. Of about 11,000 clones listed, about 89% are singletons. Material: CD4+ or CD8+ T cells sorted from blood, obtained in a trial of the OX40 agonist ivuxolimab. Receptor source: an adult with an advanced solid tumor such as melanoma, head and neck, liver or kidney cancer.

This chain links TRBV27 with TRBJ2-3, with D possibly being TRBD1 (5 bases). Trimming left V 3 bases short and J 3 bases short, with 10 bases between. The CDR3 has 14 residues. Per germline, CDR1 MNHEY and CDR2 SMNVEV (reference sequence). The chain's CDR3 is CASSFLQGTDTQYF. CDR3 DNA sequence: TGTGCCAGCAGTTTCTTGCAGGGTACAGATACGCAGTATTTT.

The V and J genes are TRBV5-4 and TRBJ2-7; possibly TRBD1 for D (6 bases). CDR1 is SGHNT and CDR2 is YYREEE in the germline V gene (reference sequence). The ends were cut back, 0 bases at V and 2 bases at J, with 9 bases in the middle. CDR3 length: 14 amino acids. CDR3 loop: CASSLAGVPYEQYF. CDR3 nucleotides: TGTGCCAGCAGCTTGGCAGGGGTCCCCTACGAGCAGTACTTC.

The chain recombines TRBV14 with TRBJ2-1, with TRBD2 matching 11 bases. Germline V gives CDR1 SGHDN, CDR2 FVKESK. V was clipped by 6 bases and J by 5 bases; unmatched bases: 0. This CDR3 is built from 13 residues. Here the CDR3 DNA reads TGTGCCAGCAGGACTAGCGGGAACAATGAGCAGTTCTTC. Protein sequence: CASRTSGNNEQFF.

V and J are TRBV6-1 and TRBJ2-6; a possible D gene is TRBD1 (5 bases). This CDR3 has 15 residues. The germline gives CDR1 MNHNS, CDR2 SASEGT. Trimming shortened V by 6 bases and J by 1 base, and 10 bases separated the two germline ends. The CDR3 region is CASREQASGANVLTF. The CDR3 DNA follows: TGTGCCAGCAGGGAACAGGCATCTGGGGCCAACGTCCTGACTTTC.

Worth noting for this clone: The junction differs from germline at one of its ends, possibly a read error. This sequence joins TRBV29-1 and TRBJ2-2, with 8 bases aligning to TRBD1. The CDR3 has 15 residues. Germline CDR1 reads SQVTM; CDR2 reads ANQGSEA. The CDR3 spells CSVWSLQGAHRGAVF. The CDR3 DNA reads as TGCAGCGTTTGGTCACTCCAGGGGGCCCACCGGGGAGCTGTTTTT.

The gene calls are TRBV18 and TRBJ2-7; no clear D gene. The CDR3 consists of 14 residues. Trimming stripped 2 bases from V and 1 base from J, with 9 bases between. Germline CDR1 reads KGHSH; CDR2 reads LQKENI. This CDR3 reads CASSPGSHSYEQYF. CDR3 sequence (DNA): TGTGCCAGCTCACCAGGGTCCCATTCCTACGAGCAGTACTTC.

By sample fraction, this clone is medium-sized. The chain has TRBV5-1 and TRBJ2-2, with D perhaps TRBD2 (6 bases). The germline V gene has CDR1 SGHRS and CDR2 YFSETQ. The CDR3 length is 17 residues. V lost 0 bases and J 7 bases, leaving 19 bases between the germline ends. CDR3 sequence reads: CASSLGYGSRGDGELFF. CDR3 bases: TGCGCCAGCAGCTTGGGATACGGGAGTAGAGGAGACGGGGAGCTGTTTTTT.

The chain combines TRBV30 with TRBJ2-7, with D possibly TRBD1 on 6 matching bases. Germline lookup yields CDR1 GTSNPN and CDR2 SVGIG (reference sequence). Between the trimmed V and J ends, which lost 3 bases and 3 bases, there was a span of 9 bases. The CDR3 runs 12 residues. The CDR3 DNA follows: TGTGCCTGGAGCGAGGACAGCTACGAGCAGTACTTC. This gives the protein CAWSEDSYEQYF.

The chain carries TRBV4-1 and TRBJ1-1; D ambiguous. The CDR3 runs 12 residues. Trimming pared 5 bases from V and 1 base from J, leaving 5 bases between. Germline CDR1 MGHRA, CDR2 YSYEKL. CDR3 in amino acids: CASSYPNTEAFF. As DNA, the CDR3 is TGCGCCAGCAGCTACCCGAACACTGAAGCTTTCTTT.

J is TRBJ2-5 and V is TRBV5-4; the D gene is possibly TRBD1 (5 bases). V was trimmed by 5 bases and J by 1 base, leaving 15 bases between them. The germline V gene has CDR1 SGHNT and CDR2 YYREEE (reference sequence). CDR3 length equals 15 residues. The CDR3 DNA sequence: TGTGCCAGCAGGCAGGGTACTACCTCCCAAGAGACCCAGTACTTC. This encodes CASRQGTTSQETQYF.

The chain carries TRBV4-2 and TRBJ2-3; D might be TRBD2 (6 bases). Germline CDR1 and CDR2: LGHNA and YNFKEQ. CDR3 length: 17 amino acids. Trimming left V 0 bases short and J 0 bases short, with 13 bases between. The CDR3 DNA sequence: TGTGCCAGCAGCCAAGAGGAGGGACCCCTCAGCACAGATACGCAGTATTTT. It encodes CASSQEEGPLSTDTQYF.

The chain employs TRBV7-6 and TRBJ2-3; TRBD2 matches 10 bases. There are 16 residues in the CDR3. CDR1 SGHVS and CDR2 FNYEAQ come from the germline V gene. Trimming took 3 bases from V and 1 from J; bases not matched to a gene: 4. In nucleotides, the CDR3 is TGTGCCAGCAGCTTGGATAGCGGGAGGCGCACAGATACGCAGTATTTT. Translating gives CASSLDSGRRTDTQYF.

The rearrangement uses TRBV12-5 and TRBJ2-3; TRBD2 agrees at 8 bases. CDR1 and CDR2 (germline): LGHNT, FRNRAP. The CDR3 is made up of 16 amino acids. V was clipped by 6 bases and J by 0 bases; unmatched bases: 8. CDR3 in DNA: TGTGCTAGTGGCCCGGGGGGGCCTTCTAGCACAGATACGCAGTATTTT. It codes for CASGPGGPSSTDTQYF.

A remark on this clone: A far larger clone is one base from this, pointing to a likely read error. The rearrangement joins TRBV5-2 to TRBJ2-3; the table's D gene call, TRBD1, was not cross checked with the DNA. TRBV5-2 is described as a pseudogene. The CDR3 is made up of 17 amino acids. CDR3 sequence reads: CASSQDSYRAGTDTQYF. The DNA of the CDR3 is TGTGCCAGCAGCCAAGATTCTTACAGGGCTGGCACAGATACGCAGTATTTT.

The chain uses TRBV5-6 and TRBJ1-1; possible D gene TRBD1, 5 bases. The V gene lost 5 bases and the J gene lost 4 bases, with 15 bases spanning the gap. The CDR3 sequence is 14 residues long. CDR1 and CDR2 from the germline V gene are SGHDT and YYEEEE. CDR3 loop: CASRAVGVGTEAFF. DNA of the CDR3: TGTGCCAGCAGGGCGGTAGGGGTTGGCACTGAAGCTTTCTTT.

The CDR3, as DNA: TGTGCCAGCAAGCCGGGACTAGCGGGAAGAGAGACCCAGTACTTC. Translating gives CASKPGLAGRETQYF. The chain links TRBV6-1 to TRBJ2-5; 13 bases are shared with TRBD2. With 7 bases clipped from V and 4 bases from J, the junction kept 6 bases outside the gene matches. This CDR3 is built from 15 residues. Germline V gene sequence: CDR1 MNHNS, CDR2 SASEGT.

V and J are TRBV4-1 and TRBJ2-7, with D perhaps TRBD1 or TRBD2 (5 bases each). Germline CDR1 MGHRA, CDR2 YSYEKL. Trimming left V 0 bases short and J 2 bases short, with 11 bases between. This CDR3 region has 15 residues. The CDR3 spells CASSQDRGKTYEQYF. The CDR3 DNA reads as TGCGCCAGCAGCCAAGATCGGGGCAAAACCTACGAGCAGTACTTC.

This clone was seen a few times. This chain connects TRBV6-4 to TRBJ2-1; TRBD2 agrees at 10 bases. CDR3 length: 16 amino acids. Germline assignment: CDR1 MRHNA and CDR2 SNTAGT. The trim removed 6 bases at V and 5 bases at J, leaving 10 bases unmatched. CDR3 sequence: CASSEAGTSAHNEQFF. The CDR3 DNA is TGTGCCAGCAGCGAGGCCGGGACTAGCGCCCACAATGAGCAGTTCTTC.

The chain links TRBV28 to TRBJ2-5, with TRBD2 as a possible D gene (5 bases). The CDR3 covers 12 residues. Germline V gene lookup returns CDR1 MDHEN and CDR2 SYDVKM. V lost 2 bases and J lost 5, with 6 bases in between. CDR3 in amino acids: CASSLPGETQYF. CDR3 in DNA: TGTGCCAGCAGTTTACCGGGGGAGACCCAGTACTTC. The full variable domain, rest sourced from reference TRBV28 and TRBJ2-5, is DVKVTQSSRYLVKRTGEKVFLECVQDMDHENMFWYRQDPGLGLRLIYFSYDVKMKEKGDIPEGYSVSREKKERFSLILESASTNQTSMYLCASSLPGETQYFGPGTRLLVL.

This clone was detected only a few times. The rearrangement joins TRBV27 to TRBJ2-1; 10 positions agree with TRBD1. The CDR3 is 19 residues long. Trimming at V came to 2 bases and at J to 8 bases, leaving 18 bases not matched to a gene. The germline V gene encodes CDR1 MNHEY and CDR2 SMNVEV (reference sequence). CDR3 bases: TGTGCCAGCAGTTTAAAGGGACAGGGGCCAGCTGGAGGGCTCCATGAGCAGTTCTTC. This sequence encodes CASSLKGQGPAGGLHEQFF.

The J gene is TRBJ2-7, the V gene TRBV23-1; tentatively, D is TRBD2 (9 bases). TRBV23-1 is an ORF; its function is uncertain. CDR3 length equals 21 residues. The V and J ends lost 2 bases and 2 bases respectively, with 31 bases between them. The CDR3 reads CASSQEYRGYLAGTQTYEQYF. The CDR3 coding sequence is TGCGCCAGCAGTCAAGAATACAGGGGGTATCTAGCGGGAACACAGACCTACGAGCAGTACTTC.

This clone was seen just once. The chain joins TRBV18 to TRBJ2-7, with 9 bases lining up with TRBD1. J gave up 4 bases and V 6 bases, and 10 bases lay outside the gene matches. Germline loops: CDR1 KGHSH, CDR2 LQKENI. The length of the CDR3 is 15 residues. CDR3: CASSLSGTGLYEQYF. The CDR3 DNA is TGTGCCAGCTCGCTATCCGGGACAGGGTTATACGAGCAGTACTTC.

The rearrangement joins TRBV6-8 to TRBJ1-1, with D possibly TRBD1 on 6 matching bases. Germline V gene sequence: CDR1 MNHGY, CDR2 SAAAGT. The V end lost 6 bases, the J end lost 6 bases, and 17 bases lay between the germline ends. This CDR3 region has 14 residues. CDR3 region: CASRMSGAGSEAFF. The CDR3 DNA sequence: TGTGCCAGCAGAATGTCGGGGGCCGGCTCTGAAGCTTTCTTT.

V and J are TRBV10-3 and TRBJ2-7; no definite D call. The V gene lost 5 bases and the J gene lost 0 bases, with 8 bases spanning the gap. Germline V CDR1 and CDR2: ENHRY, SYGVKD. CDR3 length equals 13 residues. The CDR3 nucleotides read TGTGCCATCAGTCAGCCTTCCTCCTACGAGCAGTACTTC. Its protein is CAISQPSSYEQYF.

The CDR3 loop reads CASSFRLAGVSDGELFF. Written as DNA, the CDR3 is TGTGCCAGCAGCTTCCGACTAGCGGGTGTGTCGGACGGGGAGCTGTTTTTT. The J gene is TRBJ2-2, the V gene TRBV11-2, with 10 bases aligning to TRBD2. The germline V gene has CDR1 SGHAT and CDR2 FQNNGV. Trimming took 3 bases from V and 7 from J; bases not matched to a gene: 11. The length of the CDR3 is 17 residues.

The J gene is TRBJ2-2, the V gene TRBV6-1, with unresolved D. The CDR3 is made up of 14 amino acids. Trimming stripped 6 bases from V and 5 bases from J, with 13 bases between. The germline CDR1 and CDR2 sequences are MNHNS and SASEGT. The DNA for the CDR3 is TGTGCCAGCAGCCTGACGATTGAGACCGGGGAGCTGTTTTTT. This translates into CASSLTIETGELFF.

This chain connects TRBV27 to TRBJ2-7; TRBD2 aligns across 11 bases. Germline V CDR1 and CDR2: MNHEY, SMNVEV (reference sequence). Trimming at V came to 5 bases and at J to 3 bases, leaving 9 bases not matched to a gene. This CDR3 comprises 16 residues. The CDR3 region is CASSPHGGTSGYEQYF. The CDR3 coding sequence is TGTGCCAGCAGTCCCCACGGCGGGACTAGCGGCTACGAGCAGTACTTC.

This clone was counted once. The chain is built from TRBV19 and TRBJ1-5, with D perhaps matching TRBD1 (5 bases). The CDR3 is 15 amino acids. The V gene's germline CDR1 is LNHDA and CDR2 SQIVND (reference sequence). Between the trimmed V and J ends, which lost 6 bases and 3 bases, there was a span of 15 bases. The CDR3: CASRDNRRYNQPQHF. The CDR3 coding sequence is TGTGCCAGTAGAGACAACAGGAGATACAATCAGCCCCAGCATTTT.

V usage is TRBV21-1 and J usage is TRBJ2-1; the table's D call of TRBD2 was not tested on the DNA. TRBV21-1 is marked as a pseudogene. The CDR3 runs to 16 residues. The CDR3 DNA sequence: TGTGCCAGCAGCAAACGGGAGGGTTGTAGCGCAGCGGAGCAGTTCTTC. Translating it yields CASSKREGCSAAEQFF.

This clone is categorized as large (0.1 to 1%). The DNA for the CDR3 is TGTGCCAGCAGTTTCGGTTCCCGGCCCCACGAGCAGTACTTC. Translation gives CASSFGSRPHEQYF. The J gene is TRBJ2-7, the V gene TRBV27; D gene ambiguous. Trimming stripped 3 bases from V and 5 bases from J, with 14 bases between. This CDR3 region has 14 residues. Germline lookup yields CDR1 MNHEY and CDR2 SMNVEV (reference sequence).

The chain links TRBV12-5 to TRBJ2-5, with D uncertain. The CDR3 runs 14 residues. V was trimmed by 3 bases and J by 1 base, leaving 9 bases between them. Germline-derived CDR1 and CDR2 are LGHNT and FRNRAP. Written as DNA, the CDR3 is TGTGCTAGTGGTTTAGGGTTGGCCCAAGAGACCCAGTACTTC. Amino acids: CASGLGLAQETQYF.